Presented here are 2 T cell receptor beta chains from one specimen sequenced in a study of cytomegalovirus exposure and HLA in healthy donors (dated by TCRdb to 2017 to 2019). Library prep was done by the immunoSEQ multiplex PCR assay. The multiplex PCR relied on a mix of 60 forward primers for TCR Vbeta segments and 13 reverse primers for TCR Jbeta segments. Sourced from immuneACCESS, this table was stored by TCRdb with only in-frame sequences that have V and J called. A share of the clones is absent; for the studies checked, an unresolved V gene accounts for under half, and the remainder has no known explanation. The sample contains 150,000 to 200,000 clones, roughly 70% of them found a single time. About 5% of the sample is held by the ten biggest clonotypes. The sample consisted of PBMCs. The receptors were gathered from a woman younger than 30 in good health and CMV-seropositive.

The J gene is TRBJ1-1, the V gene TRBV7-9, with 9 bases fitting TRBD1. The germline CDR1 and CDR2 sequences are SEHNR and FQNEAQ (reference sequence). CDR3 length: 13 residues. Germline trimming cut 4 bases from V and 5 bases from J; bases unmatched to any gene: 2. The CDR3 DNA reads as TGTGCCAGCAGCTCCGGGACAGGGACTGAAGCTTTCTTT. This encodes CASSSGTGTEAFF.

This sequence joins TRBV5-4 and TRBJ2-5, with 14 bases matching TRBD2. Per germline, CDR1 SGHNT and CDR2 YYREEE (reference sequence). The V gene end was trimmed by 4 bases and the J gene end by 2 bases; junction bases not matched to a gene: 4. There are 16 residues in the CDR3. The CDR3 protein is CASSPGTSGGQETQYF. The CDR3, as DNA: TGTGCCAGCAGCCCCGGGACTAGCGGGGGACAAGAGACCCAGTACTTC. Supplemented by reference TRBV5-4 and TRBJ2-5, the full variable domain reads ETGVTQSPTHLIKTRGQQVTLRCSSQSGHNTVSWYQQALGQGPQFIFQYYREEENGRGNFPPRFSGLQFPNYSSELNVNALELDDSALYLCASSPGTSGGQETQYFGPGTRLLVL.